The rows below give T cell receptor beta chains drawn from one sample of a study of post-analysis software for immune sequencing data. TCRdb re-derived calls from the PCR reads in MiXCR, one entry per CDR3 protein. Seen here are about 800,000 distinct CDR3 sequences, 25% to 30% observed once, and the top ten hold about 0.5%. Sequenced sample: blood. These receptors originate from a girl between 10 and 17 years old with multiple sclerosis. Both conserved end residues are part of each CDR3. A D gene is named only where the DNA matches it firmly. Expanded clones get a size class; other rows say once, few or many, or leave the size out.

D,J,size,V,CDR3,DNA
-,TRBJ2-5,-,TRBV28,CASVSGLETQYF,TGTGCCAGCGTTTCAGGCTTGGAGACCCAGTACTTC
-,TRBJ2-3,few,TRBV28,CASSPRLGWAGDTQYF,TGTGCCAGCAGTCCGCGCTTGGGGTGGGCAGGGGATACGCAGTATTTT
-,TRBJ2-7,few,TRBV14,CASSRGTLYEQYF,TGTGCCAGCAGCCGCGGGACACTCTACGAGCAGTACTTC
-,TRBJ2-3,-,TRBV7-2,CASSLENRPGDTQYF,TGTGCCAGCAGCCTTGAAAACCGCCCGGGGGATACGCAGTATTTT
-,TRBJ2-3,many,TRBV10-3,CAISTTLGRTDTQYF,TGTGCCATCAGTACTACCCTGGGGCGGACAGATACGCAGTATTTT
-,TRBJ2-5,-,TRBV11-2,CASSLDPSPAETQYF,TGTGCCAGCAGCTTAGATCCGAGTCCGGCGGAGACCCAGTACTTC
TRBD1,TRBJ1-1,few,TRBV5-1,CASSNTAGTAEAFF,TGCGCCAGCAGCAACACAGCCGGGACAGCTGAAGCTTTCTTT
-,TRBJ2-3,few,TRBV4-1,CASSQETDTDTQYF,TGCGCCAGCAGCCAAGAGACTGACACAGATACGCAGTATTTT
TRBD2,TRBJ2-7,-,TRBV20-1,CSAREGAGAGEQYF,TGCAGTGCTAGAGAGGGAGCGGGAGCGGGTGAGCAGTACTTC
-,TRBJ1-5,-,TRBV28,CASSPRRGRGNQPRHF,TGTGCCAGCAGTCCCCGGCGAGGAAGGGGCAATCAGCCCCGGCATTTT
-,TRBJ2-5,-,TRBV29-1,CSVLHQETRYF,TGCAGCGTTTTACACCAAGAGACCCGGTACTTC
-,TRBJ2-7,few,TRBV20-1,CSASEDQDRFSYEQYF,TGCAGTGCTAGCGAGGATCAGGACCGCTTCTCCTACGAGCAGTACTTC
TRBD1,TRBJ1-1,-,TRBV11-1,CASSSDREGTEAFF,TGTGCCAGCAGCTCCGACAGGGAAGGCACTGAAGCTTTCTTT
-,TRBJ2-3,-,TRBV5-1,CASSLEGFMDTQYF,TGCGCCAGCAGCTTGGAAGGTTTTATGGATACGCAGTATTTT
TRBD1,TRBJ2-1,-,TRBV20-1,CSARTDRAFDNEQFF,TGCAGTGCTAGAACCGACAGGGCCTTCGATAATGAGCAGTTCTTC
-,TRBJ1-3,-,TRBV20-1,CSARVGGTGNTIYF,TGCAGTGCTAGAGTCGGGGGGACTGGAAACACCATATATTTT
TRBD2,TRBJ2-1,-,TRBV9,CASSPHASSGGYNEQFF,TGTGCCAGCAGCCCCCACGCGTCTAGCGGGGGGTACAATGAGCAGTTCTTC
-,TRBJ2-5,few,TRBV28,CASRPVDGPPTQYF,TGTGCCAGCCGCCCCGTGGATGGGCCACCGACCCAGTACTTC
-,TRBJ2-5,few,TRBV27,CASSRNGQIQETQYF,TGTGCCAGCAGTCGAAACGGACAGATCCAAGAGACCCAGTACTTC
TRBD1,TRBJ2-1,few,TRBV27,CASRTGTASYNEQFF,TGTGCCAGCAGAACCGGGACAGCCTCCTACAATGAGCAGTTCTTC
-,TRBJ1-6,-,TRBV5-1,CASSLTRRGANSYNSPLHF,TGCGCCAGCAGCTTAACCCGACGGGGAGCTAACTCTTATAATTCACCCCTCCACTTT
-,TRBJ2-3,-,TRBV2,CASSAQGRDTQYF,TGTGCCAGCAGTGCGCAGGGTAGAGATACGCAGTATTTT
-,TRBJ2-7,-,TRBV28,CASQPRRGGEQYF,TGTGCCAGCCAGCCCCGCAGGGGTGGAGAGCAGTACTTC
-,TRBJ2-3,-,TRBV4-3,CASSQGGGVERADTQYF,TGCGCCAGCAGCCAAGGCGGCGGCGTGGAAAGGGCAGATACGCAGTATTTT
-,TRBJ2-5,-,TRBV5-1,CASSFRLGETQYF,TGCGCCAGCAGCTTTCGCCTGGGGGAGACCCAGTACTTC
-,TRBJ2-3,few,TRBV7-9,CASSLHTQYF,TGTGCCAGCAGCTTGCATACGCAGTATTTT
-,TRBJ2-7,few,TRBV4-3,CASSQEFDGLPYEQYF,TGCGCCAGCAGCCAAGAGTTTGACGGGCTGCCCTACGAGCAGTACTTC
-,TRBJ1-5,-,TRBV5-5,CASSLGIEGPYSNQPQHF,TGTGCCAGCAGCTTGGGGATTGAGGGCCCGTATAGCAATCAGCCCCAGCATTTT
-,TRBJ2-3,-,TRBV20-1,CSAREPGNLNTQYF,TGCAGTGCTAGAGAACCGGGGAACCTCAATACGCAGTATTTT
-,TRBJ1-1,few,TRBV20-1,CSARPTLGPPMNTEAFF,TGCAGTGCTAGACCAACGTTAGGACCTCCCATGAACACTGAAGCTTTCTTT
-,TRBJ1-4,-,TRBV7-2,CASSLGGGANEKLFF,TGTGCCAGCAGCTTAGGAGGGGGGGCTAATGAAAAACTGTTTTTT
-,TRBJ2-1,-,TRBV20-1,CSARDGGGPDNEQFF,TGCAGTGCTAGAGATGGGGGCGGCCCTGACAATGAGCAGTTCTTC
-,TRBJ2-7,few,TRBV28,CASSLIGSPYEQYF,TGTGCCAGCAGTTTGATCGGCAGCCCCTACGAGCAGTACTTC
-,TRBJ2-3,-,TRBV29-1,CSVTLADTQYF,TGCAGCGTTACATTAGCAGATACGCAGTATTTT
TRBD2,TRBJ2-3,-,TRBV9,CASSVATSGRASTDTRYF,TGTGCCAGCAGCGTGGCGACTAGCGGGAGGGCTTCTACAGATACGCGGTATTTT